Below, 2 T cell receptor beta chains from the same sample are listed, as sequenced in a study of CD8 T cells in ankylosing spondylitis. MiXCR was run by TCRdb on the 5' RACE reads, yielding one entry per CDR3 protein. The table records approximately 210,000 distinct CDR3 sequences, 13% of them present only once. Sequencing input: blood, either unsorted or a sorted T cell fraction (not recorded which). The receptors derive from a male donor with ankylosing spondylitis or in good health (not recorded which).

The chain uses TRBV29-1 and TRBJ1-2; TRBD1 agrees at 7 bases. Germline V CDR1 and CDR2: SQVTM, ANQGSEA. Germline trimming cut 6 bases from V and 8 bases from J; bases unmatched to any gene: 9. The CDR3 consists of 12 residues. In DNA, the CDR3 is TGCAGCGTGGACAAGGGGGCGCGGGGCTACACCTTC. It encodes CSVDKGARGYTF.

This clonotype was seen many times. The chain is built from TRBV4-1 and TRBJ2-7, with a possible D match to TRBD1 (5 bases). This CDR3 spans 15 amino acids. Germline CDR1 and CDR2: MGHRA and YSYEKL. V shed 2 bases and J shed 3 bases, with 14 bases lying between them. DNA of the CDR3: TGCGCCAGCAGCCAATTAGACAGTCCTATCTACGAGCAGTACTTC. It specifies CASSQLDSPIYEQYF.